This T cell receptor (beta chain) was documented in a study of cytomegalovirus exposure and HLA in healthy donors (dated by TCRdb to 2017 to 2019). Study-level background: An earlier analysis of roughly 500 of the donors reported roughly 300 Gb of sequence data and 117 million unique TCR beta sequences obtained from about 180 million T cells. Roughly 310 gigabases of sequencing data and roughly 90 million unique TCR sequences were included in an early release covering about 700 HLA-typed donors. Among the roughly 400 genotyped donors, under 90% belonged to the genetic ancestry cluster associated with self-reported Caucasian donors. The study aimed to test whether cataloging public T cell receptors could reveal signatures of past pathogen exposure. The T cell repertoires of about 700 subjects were profiled by immunosequencing and related to cytomegalovirus serostatus. A separate validation cohort of 100 to 150 different subjects was used in addition to the 666-subject first cohort. To predict cytomegalovirus infection status, the study combined high-throughput TCR immunosequencing, statistical association of individual TCRs with disease status, and machine learning. To study patterns of TCR occurrence, a later analysis re-analyzed previously published TCR beta repertoires from just over 650 donors and added high-resolution HLA genotyping. Rather than drawing on any new phenotypic data, the later analysis identified candidate immune exposures from TCR beta sequences and the way those sequences occurred across donors. To decide whether each TCR beta V gene segment behaved as functional or pseudogenic, an earlier analysis of nearly 600 of the donors relied on high-throughput TCR beta sequencing. Alongside the repertoire data, information on donor age, sex, ethnicity and CMV serostatus was compiled. A later genetic analysis used genome-wide SNP genotypes for about 60% of the roughly 700 donors, treating that subset as a discovery cohort. All discovery cohort repertoires had been generated on a single sequencing platform. Class I and class II HLA loci were covered by the typing at four-digit resolution. Typing coverage differed by locus: A, B, C, DRB1 and DQB1 were typed in about 620-640 donors, DQA1 in 500 to 550, DPA1 in 606, and DPB1 in 400 to 480. About five DR-DQ haplotypes were treated as single units for association and clustering because of strong linkage in the cohort. Among 350 to 400 genotyped donors of the cohort, an average of roughly 240,000 unique TCR beta nucleotide sequences were sequenced per donor, roughly 20% of them non-productive. The full study reports these points: In a later genetic analysis, fewer N-insertions in productive TCRs were reported among donors in an Asian-associated ancestry cluster than the roughly 670-donor mean. In a later analysis, HLA-associated TCR beta chains showed more clonal expansion and lower generation probabilities than non-associated chains that were equally common. For the cohort, immune exposure information was limited to CMV serostatus. In a later analysis, TCR association rates were found to vary across HLA loci, with the most associated TCRs seen for DRB1 alleles and the fewest for HLA-C alleles. Some IMGT-functional V segments, including TRBV6-2 and TRBV6-3, could not be told apart with the 87-base-pair reads, so those segments were excluded. The authors suggested that the approach could potentially be generalized to other disease states and immunological phenotypes. In both the original and validation cohorts, the classifier was reported to diagnose cytomegalovirus status with high specificity and sensitivity. The presence/absence analyses assumed that sequencing depth was roughly uniform across donors, and that assumption may not be true. Linkage disequilibrium might explain the correlated functional status among segregating V segments, but an unknown experimental factor could not be excluded. Because some donors lacked HLA typing at each locus, the association tests relied only on the typed subset. Because counts were too low, roughly 17 rarely observed V segments, including chromosome 9 orphons, were left out of the earlier analysis of a few hundred of the donors. Most CMV-associated TCR beta chains appeared to be HLA-restricted in a later analysis, and the HLA associations seemed to be driven largely by CMV exposure. The cohort was sequenced for TCR beta chains only, and without alpha or paired-chain data the features that could be detected were limited. A further reported finding was that TCR beta sequences accurately predicted the HLA-A and HLA-B alleles for most subjects in the first cohort. Several of the top co-occurrence clusters appeared to be linked to parvovirus B19, influenza, CMV and Epstein-Barr virus, according to a later analysis. A group of highly shared sequence variants was considered likely to be a technical artifact of the sequencing pipeline. In a later analysis, about 17,000 TCR beta sequences were associated with specific HLA alleles at a false discovery rate of 0.05. Assigning TCR associations to individual alleles was difficult when HLA alleles, especially DR and DQ, strongly co-occurred. In the study, 150 to 200 TCR beta chains were listed as associated with cytomegalovirus. An association between a missense DCLRE1C variant and V-gene and J-gene trimming of TCR beta chains was found in a later genetic analysis and replicated in an independent cohort. An earlier analysis of 587 of the donors showed that most TCR beta V segments appeared in productive rearrangements either about 87% or about 30% of the time, which broadly matched IMGT annotations. In vitro tests confirmed that a few of the cytomegalovirus-associated TCR beta chains recognize cytomegalovirus antigens. Across donors, most TCR sequences were observed very rarely, whereas some public TCRs were present in many individuals.

The cohort was made up of approximately 700 healthy bone marrow donors. At the time of sampling, all cohort members were nominally healthy, though unrecorded immune exposures were likely present. The donor was CMV seropositive and was included in the group of approximately 300 seropositive cohort members. A peripheral blood sample was collected from each donor, and TCR beta sequencing was performed on peripheral blood mononuclear cells. Genomic DNA was extracted from the blood cell samples with the Qiagen DNeasy Blood Extraction Kit. Including the terminal cysteine and phenylalanine, the CDR3 comprises 18 residues. The retained sequence is limited to the CDR3, 54 bases, with the frame set at the first base. Compared with germline, V lacks 4 bases and J lacks 2 bases; bases without a gene match: 13. Looking up the germline V gene yields CDR1 SQVTM and CDR2 ANQGSEA. This clone was detected only a few times. The target of this receptor is not known. No clone much larger than this one lies a single base away; base qualities are absent.

The library was obtained by the immunoSEQ multiplex PCR assay. For the multiplex PCR, a mixture combining 60 forward primers for TCR Vbeta segments and 13 reverse primers for TCR Jbeta segments was used. Amplification of the CDR3 region of rearranged TCR beta genes was performed with a multiplex PCR assay on genomic DNA. The amplified TCR beta libraries were sequenced on the Illumina HiSeq System as 87-base-pair reads. On the authors' methods: In a later analysis, tens of millions of unique TCR beta chains were counted across the roughly 670 repertoires, and roughly 11 million of these chains were shared by at least two donors. To remove PCR and sequencing errors, raw reads were error-corrected and collapsed into unique sequences using a nearest-neighbor algorithm that merged closely related sequences. Alignment of CDR3 sequences to IMGT reference sequences was used to assign V, D and J gene segments. For a sequence to be retained, a match of at least six nucleotides was required to both a V gene segment and a J gene segment. A rearrangement counted as productive if the CDR3 had no stop codons and remained in frame with V and J, and every other rearrangement counted as non-productive. Following IMGT convention, CDR3 was defined as the stretch from the second conserved V-encoded cysteine up to the conserved J-encoded phenylalanine. In an earlier analysis of just under 600 of the donors, sequences lacking an unambiguous match to a single V gene segment were excluded. In an earlier analysis of several hundred of the donors, V segments were called functional above 56.7% productive rearrangements and were called segregating when the between-donor standard deviation exceeded 5%. A statistical classification framework was built to diagnose cytomegalovirus status from the catalog of TCR beta chain sequences. V and J gene assignment, in a later analysis, came from comparing TCR nucleotide sequences with IMGT/GENE-DB human TR gene sequences. In a later analysis, CDR3 sequences and most-parsimonious VDJ recombination scenarios were assigned using the TCRdist pipeline. In a later analysis, every TCR beta chain was defined by the combination of its CDR3 amino acid sequence and its V-gene family, and reads without a unique V-gene family were dropped. As a way to deal with suspected cross-contamination and a sequencing artifact, a later analysis dropped 592 nucleotide sequences that were highly shared and had low generation probability. For each public chain, a later analysis derived a clonal expansion index from normalized ranks of inferred template counts within each repertoire. In a later analysis, generation probabilities were computed using a VDJ recombination model fitted to out-of-frame rearrangements, and the results were checked against IGoR. In a later analysis, TCR-TCR, TCR-HLA and TCR-CMV co-occurrence was scored with hypergeometric tests, and a repertoire-size bias correction was applied to TCR pairs. False discovery rates were estimated in a later analysis by permuting HLA or CMV assignments 20 times. In a later analysis, co-occurring TCRs were grouped using DBSCAN, and TCRdist sequence similarity was added for clustering within HLA-allele-positive subsets. For co-occurrence clustering, repertoires with fewer than 30,000 or more than 120,000 public chains were excluded, along with roughly five repertoires with anomalous nucleotide sharing. TCRdb retrieved this table from immuneACCESS and kept in-frame rearrangements only. Not all clones are present; in checked studies, unresolved V genes account for under half, and no reason is known for the remainder. V and J calls and clone size come straight from that table; D and trimming were deduced from the DNA. A total of over 150,000 clones appear in this sample, over 70% of them only once. The top ten hold around 3.4% of the sample.

This TCR derives from an older woman in good health and CMV-seropositive. The specimen was PBMCs. The V and J genes are TRBV29-1 and TRBJ2-6; 8 bases in between match TRBD1. The CDR3 protein: CSVVGPRGQYAGANVLTF. The base sequence is TGCAGCGTTGTAGGCCCCAGGGGGCAATATGCTGGGGCCAACGTCCTGACTTTC.